A selection of T cell receptor beta chains follows, all from one sample in a study of T cells after yellow fever vaccination. TCRdb fed the 5' RACE reads into MiXCR, producing one record per CDR3 protein. The sample consists of 450,000 to 550,000 distinct CDR3 sequences, 21% of them appearing once. The sequencing here drew on PBMCs, taken around 3 weeks after the first yellow fever vaccination. The receptors originated from a young man who received the YFV17D yellow fever vaccine. CDR3s include the opening cysteine and the closing phenylalanine or tryptophan. Fields, in order: clone size, J gene, V gene, D gene, CDR3 protein, CDR3 DNA. A D gene is named only where the DNA matches it firmly. Some rows mark clone size as missing; the rest say once, few, many or name a class of expanded clone.

>many|TRBJ2-3|TRBV29-1|TRBD2
CSVEDPGASGNRVTDTQYF
TGCAGCGTTGAAGACCCCGGGGCTAGCGGAAATAGAGTCACAGATACGCAGTATTTT
>few|TRBJ2-3|TRBV7-2|-
CASSLEWASTDTQYF
TGTGCCAGCAGCTTAGAGTGGGCCAGCACAGATACGCAGTATTTT
>-|TRBJ2-5|TRBV6-5|-
CASSYSWDTHQETQYF
TGTGCCAGCAGTTACTCTTGGGACACTCACCAAGAGACCCAGTACTTC
>-|TRBJ1-2|TRBV29-1|-
CSVEDGRGDYGYTF
TGCAGCGTTGAAGATGGGAGGGGGGACTATGGCTACACCTTC
>few|TRBJ2-3|TRBV20-1|-
CSAKGLAELKRTDTQYF
TGCAGTGCTAAGGGGCTAGCCGAACTTAAGAGGACAGATACGCAGTATTTT
>-|TRBJ1-1|TRBV30|-
CAWGQSNTEAFF
TGTGCCTGGGGACAGAGCAACACTGAAGCTTTCTTT
>-|TRBJ2-1|TRBV7-9|TRBD2
CASSPKSGVAYNEQFF
TGTGCCAGCAGCCCCAAAAGCGGGGTCGCCTACAATGAGCAGTTCTTC
>-|TRBJ1-3|TRBV10-3|TRBD1
CATLDRDGNTIYF
TGTGCCACCCTTGACAGGGATGGAAACACCATATATTTT
>-|TRBJ2-1|TRBV9|TRBD1
CASSPATGGAYNEQFF
TGTGCCAGCAGCCCTGCTACAGGGGGCGCCTACAATGAGCAGTTCTTC
>few|TRBJ2-5|TRBV10-3|-
CAISGVGGHKETQYF
TGTGCCATCAGTGGTGTGGGGGGGCATAAAGAGACCCAGTACTTC
>-|TRBJ2-3|TRBV12-3/TRBV12-4|TRBD1
CASSARRGRTDTQYF
TGTGCCAGCAGTGCTCGAAGGGGGCGCACAGATACGCAGTATTTT
>-|TRBJ2-5|TRBV24-1|TRBD2
CATSPGTSGDSETQYF
TGTGCCACCAGCCCCGGGACTAGCGGGGATTCGGAGACCCAGTACTTC
>few|TRBJ2-6|TRBV5-5|-
CASSPDSTGTGANVLTF
TGTGCCAGCAGCCCAGACTCGACAGGTACTGGGGCCAACGTCCTGACTTTC
>few|TRBJ1-4|TRBV5-1|TRBD1
CASSTQGARDEKLFF
TGCGCCAGCAGCACTCAGGGGGCGAGGGATGAAAAACTGTTTTTT
>-|TRBJ2-3|TRBV5-1|-
CASSFARLTTDTQYF
TGCGCCAGCAGCTTCGCTCGACTAACCACAGATACGCAGTATTTT
>few|TRBJ2-3|TRBV20-1|TRBD2
CSATLAGTTDTQYF
TGCAGTGCTACACTAGCGGGGACCACAGATACGCAGTATTTT
>-|TRBJ1-4|TRBV28|TRBD1
CANSHKQGARANEKLFF
TGTGCCAACAGCCATAAACAGGGGGCACGGGCTAATGAAAAACTGTTTTTT
>few|TRBJ2-2|TRBV7-6|-
CASSLATYGTGELFF
TGTGCCAGCAGCTTAGCGACCTATGGGACCGGGGAGCTGTTTTTT
>-|TRBJ1-2|TRBV4-1|-
CASSQDLSRDDGYTF
TGCGCCAGCAGCCAAGATCTATCCAGGGACGATGGCTACACCTTC
>-|TRBJ2-7|TRBV18|-
CASSPGQQYEQYF
TGTGCCAGCTCACCTGGACAGCAGTACGAGCAGTACTTC
>few|TRBJ2-5|TRBV7-3|TRBD1
CASSRDRSETQYF
TGTGCCAGCAGCCGGGACAGGTCCGAGACCCAGTACTTC
>once|TRBJ2-5|TRBV5-5|-
CASSFLRGYQETQYF
TGTGCCAGCAGCTTCCTACGGGGATACCAAGAGACCCAGTACTTC
>few|TRBJ2-1|TRBV7-3|TRBD1
CASSSDRVPYNEQFF
TGTGCCAGCAGCTCAGACAGGGTGCCCTACAATGAGCAGTTCTTC
>few|TRBJ1-3|TRBV28|-
CASSEPAGNTIYF
TGTGCCAGCAGTGAACCCGCTGGAAACACCATATATTTT
>-|TRBJ2-3|TRBV7-2|TRBD2
CASSSFRGGGSDTQYF
TGTGCCAGCAGCTCGTTTCGTGGCGGGGGTTCAGATACGCAGTATTTT
>few|TRBJ1-4|TRBV7-2|-
CASSVGFDEKLFF
TGTGCCAGCAGCGTCGGATTCGATGAAAAACTGTTTTTT
>-|TRBJ2-3|TRBV6-1|TRBD1
CASSDHRGGAWDTQYF
TGTGCCAGCAGTGACCACAGGGGCGGCGCGTGGGATACGCAGTATTTT
>few|TRBJ2-1|TRBV27|TRBD1
CASSFSGQGIYNEQFF
TGTGCCAGCAGTTTTTCGGGACAGGGAATATACAATGAGCAGTTCTTC
>-|TRBJ1-1|TRBV12-3/TRBV12-4|-
CASSGQSGTEAFF
TGTGCCAGCAGCGGCCAGAGTGGCACTGAAGCTTTCTTT
>few|TRBJ2-2|TRBV20-1|TRBD1
CFFGQGGTGELFF
TGCTTTTTCGGACAGGGTGGCACCGGGGAGCTGTTTTTT
>-|TRBJ1-2|TRBV7-2|-
CASNSYRAYGYTF
TGTGCCAGCAACTCCTATCGCGCCTATGGCTACACCTTC
>-|TRBJ1-6|TRBV25-1|-
CASSGDSYNSPLHF
TGTGCCAGCAGTGGCGACTCCTATAATTCACCCCTCCACTTT
>few|TRBJ2-7|TRBV7-8|-
CASSLEWDNRYEQYF
TGTGCCAGCAGCTTAGAATGGGACAATAGGTACGAGCAGTACTTC
>-|TRBJ2-7|TRBV9|-
CASSVAYGGQDSYEQYF
TGTGCCAGCAGCGTAGCCTATGGGGGCCAGGACTCCTACGAGCAGTACTTC
>-|TRBJ2-2|TRBV30|TRBD1
CAWSVLTGGNGELFF
TGTGCCTGGAGTGTATTGACAGGGGGGAACGGGGAGCTGTTTTTT
>-|TRBJ2-1|TRBV18|TRBD1
CASSGPGTVLNEQFF
TGTGCCAGCTCAGGACCCGGGACAGTACTCAATGAGCAGTTCTTC
>-|TRBJ2-5|TRBV30|TRBD2
CAFSGGAFGETQYF
TGTGCCTTTAGCGGGGGGGCTTTTGGAGAGACCCAGTACTTC
>-|TRBJ2-2|TRBV6-2/TRBV6-3|-
CASKDLGNTGELFF
TGTGCCAGCAAGGACCTGGGGAACACCGGGGAGCTGTTTTTT
>few|TRBJ1-6|TRBV7-2|-
CASSLVGIGNSPLHF
TGTGCCAGCAGCTTAGTGGGCATTGGTAATTCACCCCTCCACTTT
>few|TRBJ2-7|TRBV5-1|TRBD1
CASSLSQGAWYEQYF
TGCGCCAGCAGCTTGAGTCAGGGGGCGTGGTACGAGCAGTACTTC
>-|TRBJ1-6|TRBV25-1|-
CASRGFGDSPLHF
TGTGCCAGCAGGGGGTTTGGCGATTCACCCCTCCACTTT
>few|TRBJ2-3|TRBV5-1|-
CASSFGRPDTQYF
TGCGCCAGCAGCTTCGGCCGCCCCGATACGCAGTATTTT
>few|TRBJ2-5|TRBV4-2|-
CASSPGTGLIETQYF
TGTGCCAGCAGTCCGGGGACGGGGCTGATAGAGACCCAGTACTTC
>few|TRBJ1-1|TRBV4-3|-
CASSQERRVAAFF
TGCGCCAGCAGCCAAGAGAGAAGGGTGGCAGCTTTCTTT
>-|TRBJ2-7|TRBV2|-
CASTWETSYEQYF
TGTGCCAGCACTTGGGAGACCTCCTACGAGCAGTACTTC
>-|TRBJ1-6|TRBV7-2|TRBD1
CASSALGGGSPLHF
TGTGCCAGCAGCGCTCTAGGGGGCGGATCACCCCTCCACTTT
>-|TRBJ2-2|TRBV7-2|TRBD2
CASSPPSGIRNTGELFF
TGTGCCAGCAGCCCCCCTAGCGGTATACGAAACACCGGGGAGCTGTTTTTT
>-|TRBJ2-1|TRBV5-4|-
CASSLGHGSSYNEQFF
TGTGCCAGCAGCTTGGGGCACGGCAGCTCCTACAATGAGCAGTTCTTC
>few|TRBJ2-5|TRBV20-1|TRBD2
CSALERGAGETQYF
TGCAGTGCTCTTGAGCGGGGGGCGGGTGAGACCCAGTACTTC
>many|TRBJ2-7|TRBV6-5|TRBD1
CASSYGGTGSYEQYF
TGTGCCAGCAGTTACGGGGGGACAGGGTCCTACGAGCAGTACTTC
>few|TRBJ1-2|TRBV7-6|-
CASSLGEQGFYGYTF
TGTGCCAGCAGCTTAGGGGAACAGGGCTTCTATGGCTACACCTTC
>few|TRBJ2-5|TRBV23-1|-
CASSQNICGQETQYF
TGCGCCAGCAGTCAAAACATTTGCGGCCAAGAGACCCAGTACTTC
>few|TRBJ2-7|TRBV20-1|-
CSARVNPGDEQYF
TGCAGTGCTAGAGTCAACCCAGGGGACGAGCAGTACTTC